This T cell receptor (beta chain) was retrieved from a study of T-cell memory formation after mild COVID-19. Whole-study results and caveats: Clones that contracted from day 15 to 85 had balanced CD4/CD8; later expanders were CD4+ biased. Memory from before infection featured some responding clones, which suggests cross-reactive memory joined.

With regard to this clonotype: Its specificity is unknown.

UMIs and sample barcodes were carried by the TCR alpha and TCR beta cDNA libraries that 5'RACE produced using constant-segment primers. TCRdb fed the 5' RACE reads into MiXCR, producing one record per CDR3 protein. The data contain under 700,000 distinct CDR3 sequences, over 20% of them singletons. The TCR was taken from an adult woman who had mild COVID-19 (a few samples of this study predate the infection). Cell type and time point are not known. Sequenced: PBMCs or a T cell subset sorted from them (not recorded which).

CDR3 DNA sequence: TGTGCCAGCAGTCCGGCGGCGGGCGGGGCTTCCTACGAGCAGTACTTC. Amino acids: CASSPAAGGASYEQYF. The chain links TRBV27 to TRBJ2-7, with D possibly being TRBD2 (6 bases). V gave up 5 bases and J gave up 1 base, with 18 bases separating them. Germline values: CDR1 MNHEY, CDR2 SMNVEV (reference sequence). CDR3 length equals 16 residues.